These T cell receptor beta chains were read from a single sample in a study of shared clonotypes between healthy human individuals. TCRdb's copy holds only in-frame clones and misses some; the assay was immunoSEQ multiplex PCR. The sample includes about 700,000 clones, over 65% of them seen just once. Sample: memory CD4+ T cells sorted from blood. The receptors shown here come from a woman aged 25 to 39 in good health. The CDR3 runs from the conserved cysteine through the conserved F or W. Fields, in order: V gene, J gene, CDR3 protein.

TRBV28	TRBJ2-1	CASREHYSSSYNEQFF
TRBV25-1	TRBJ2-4	CASSGRAKNIQYF
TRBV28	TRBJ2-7	CASSPQAYEQYF
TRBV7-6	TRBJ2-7	CASSLASGGAAEQYF
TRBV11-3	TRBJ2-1	CASSLTTGSSYNEQFF
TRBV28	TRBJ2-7	CASSFRDWEQYF
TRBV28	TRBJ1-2	CASRPAGQGHRGYTF
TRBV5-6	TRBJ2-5	CASSLRQGYQETQYF
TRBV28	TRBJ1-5	CASSFRPGTEPQHF
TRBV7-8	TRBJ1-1	CASSLRISVNTEAFF
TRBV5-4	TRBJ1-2	CASSSVGGALRGYGYTF
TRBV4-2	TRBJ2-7	CASSRTSKSGEGWEQYF
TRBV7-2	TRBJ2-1	CASSFPPGRLDNEQFF
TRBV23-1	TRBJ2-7	CASSQSSGLSYEQYF
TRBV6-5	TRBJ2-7	CASSYGSVSYEQYF
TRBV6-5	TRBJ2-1	CASSSTGQGVNEQFF
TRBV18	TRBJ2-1	CASSPHRGDNEQFF
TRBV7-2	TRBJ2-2	CASSQFPTANTGELFF
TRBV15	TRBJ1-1	CATSTQRDTEAFF
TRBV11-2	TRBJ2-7	CASSLDRYSYEQYF
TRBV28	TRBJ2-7	CASRPTSGRVYF
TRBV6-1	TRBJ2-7	CASGARDRGGYEQYF
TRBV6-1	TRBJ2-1	CASSEVSRQPSPYNEQFF
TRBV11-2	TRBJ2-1	CASSSLTGSEQFF
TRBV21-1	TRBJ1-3	CASTNVRKDSGNTIYF
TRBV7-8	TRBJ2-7	CASSLGPTLSYEQYF
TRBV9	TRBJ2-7	CASSVDHGSMGEQYF
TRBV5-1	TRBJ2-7	CASSTGTYGGGYEQYF
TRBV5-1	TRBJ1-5	CASSLEGGGNQPQHF
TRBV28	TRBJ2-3	CASSPPRRMRGGRADTQYF
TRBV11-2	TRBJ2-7	CASSKQTTSGRAYEQYF
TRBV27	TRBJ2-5	CASSRLAGGQETQYF
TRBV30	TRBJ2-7	CAWSVTGGAYEQYF
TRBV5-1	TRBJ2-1	CASSYFDRDNNEQFF
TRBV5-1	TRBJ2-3	CASSPGELATTDTQYF
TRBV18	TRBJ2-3	CASSPTGSSRTDTQYF
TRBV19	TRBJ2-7	CASSIFSVRGSYEQYF
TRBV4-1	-	CASSLQLAQMGHEQYF
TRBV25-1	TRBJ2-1	CASSGIAGGGNEQFF
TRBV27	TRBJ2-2	CASSLFEGGELFF
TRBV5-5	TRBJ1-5	CASSLGAGQPQHF
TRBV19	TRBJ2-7	CASSGQPAGASEQYF
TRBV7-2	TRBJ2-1	CASSLWGGSSYNEQFF
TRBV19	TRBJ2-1	CASSIGSGAQGGQFF
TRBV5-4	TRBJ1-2	CASSLGGGNYGYTF
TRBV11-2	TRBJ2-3	CASSLFVTGDFADTQYF
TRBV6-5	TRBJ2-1	CASGGRSSYNEQFF
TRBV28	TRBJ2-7	CASSPRFEQYF
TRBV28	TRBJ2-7	CASRPGPYEQYF
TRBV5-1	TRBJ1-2	CASSPLDGINYGYTF
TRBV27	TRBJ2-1	CASSSRTGSYNEQFF
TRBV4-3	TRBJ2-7	CASSQETAVVYEQYF
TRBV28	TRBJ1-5	CASSFGGGFGNQPQHF
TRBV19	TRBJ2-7	CASGDRGYEQYF
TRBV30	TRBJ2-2	CAWSVWGQGASGGELFF